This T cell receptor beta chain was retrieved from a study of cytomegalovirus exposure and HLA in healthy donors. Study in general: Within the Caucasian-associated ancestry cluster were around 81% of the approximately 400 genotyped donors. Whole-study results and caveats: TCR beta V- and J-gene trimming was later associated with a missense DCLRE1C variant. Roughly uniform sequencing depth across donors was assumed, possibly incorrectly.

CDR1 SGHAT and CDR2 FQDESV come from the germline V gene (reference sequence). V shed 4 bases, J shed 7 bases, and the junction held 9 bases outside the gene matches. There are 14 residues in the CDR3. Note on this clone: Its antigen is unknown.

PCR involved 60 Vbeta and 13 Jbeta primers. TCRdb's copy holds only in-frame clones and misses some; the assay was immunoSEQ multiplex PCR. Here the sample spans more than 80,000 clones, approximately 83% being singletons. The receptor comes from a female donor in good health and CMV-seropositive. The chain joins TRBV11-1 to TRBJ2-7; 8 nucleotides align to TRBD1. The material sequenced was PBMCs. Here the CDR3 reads CASSSGQGAREQYF. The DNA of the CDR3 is TGTGCCAGCAGCTCCGGGCAGGGGGCGCGAGAGCAGTACTTC.